Shown below are 11 T cell receptor beta chains from a single sample sequenced in a study of blood T cell repertoires in COVID-19. TCRdb's table, derived via immunoSEQ multiplex PCR, lists solely in-frame clones and lacks some. The data hold around 150,000 clones, with just under 85% observed a single time. Sequencing was performed on PBMCs or T cells enriched from blood (not recorded which). Every receptor here comes from a woman in her thirties or forties who had recovered from COVID-19.

The chain's CDR3 is CASPGSVEGEAFF. CDR3 coding DNA: TGTGCCAGCCCTGGGTCGGTAGAGGGTGAAGCTTTCTTT. J is TRBJ1-1 and V is TRBV2; no clear D gene. Germline-derived CDR1 and CDR2 are SNHLY and FYNNEI. CDR3 length: 13 amino acids. V was pared by 8 bases and J by 7 bases, with 17 bases between.

V gene TRBV7-8 combines with J gene TRBJ2-1, with D perhaps TRBD1 (6 bases). In germline, CDR1 is SGHVS, CDR2 FQNEAQ. This CDR3 has 16 amino acids. Trimming removed 2 bases at V and 5 bases at J, with 16 bases between. CDR3 region: CASSLPRGQADNEQFF. The CDR3 bases are TGTGCCAGCAGCTTACCCCGGGGACAAGCAGACAATGAGCAGTTCTTC.

The gene calls are TRBV13 and TRBJ2-1; tentative D call: TRBD1 (6 bases). Germline CDR1 PRHDT, CDR2 FYEKMQ (reference sequence). Trimming removed 4 bases at V and 10 bases at J, with 20 bases between. The CDR3 spans 15 residues. DNA for the CDR3: TGTGCCAGCAGCTCCCTTTTCGACAGGAACGGGGAGCAGTTCTTC. It yields the protein CASSSLFDRNGEQFF.

J is TRBJ1-2 and V is TRBV11-2; the match to TRBD1 covers 7 bases. Losses at the gene ends were 5 bases for V and 4 bases for J; bases not matched to a gene: 4. Germline V CDR1 and CDR2: SGHAT, FQNNGV. CDR3 length: 13 residues. This CDR3 is CASSVDRVYGYTF. CDR3 DNA: TGTGCCAGCAGCGTTGACAGGGTCTATGGCTACACCTTC.

The V and J genes are TRBV30 and TRBJ2-4; D is possibly TRBD2 (6 bases). Germline CDR1 is GTSNPN and CDR2 is SVGIG (reference sequence). The CDR3 spans 16 residues. Trimming took 0 bases from V and 3 from J, leaving 15 bases between them. The DNA of the CDR3 is TGTGCCTGGAGTGTAGGCACTAGCTGGGACAAAAACATTCAGTACTTC. This gives the protein CAWSVGTSWDKNIQYF.

The chain is built from TRBV7-6 and TRBJ1-6; no clear D. The length of the CDR3 is 14 residues. With 1 base removed from V and 10 bases from J, the gap between germline ends came to 11 bases. The V gene's germline CDR1 is SGHVS and CDR2 FNYEAQ. The CDR3 loop is CASSLGQVNSPLHF. The DNA for the CDR3 is TGTGCCAGCAGCTTAGGGCAGGTGAACTCACCCCTCCACTTT.

V is TRBV13 and J is TRBJ1-6; D not resolved. This CDR3 has 14 residues. Per the germline V gene, CDR1 is PRHDT and CDR2 is FYEKMQ (reference sequence). Trimming pared 3 bases from V and 9 bases from J, leaving 12 bases between. In DNA, the CDR3 is TGTGCCAGCAGCTTGGGCCGGGGTGGTTCACCCCTCCACTTT. Translation: CASSLGRGGSPLHF.

This sequence joins TRBV9 and TRBJ2-2, with D possibly matching TRBD1 (6 bases). V gave up 0 bases and J gave up 0 bases, with 9 bases separating them. Germline lookup yields CDR1 SGDLS and CDR2 YYNGEE. The CDR3 loop spans 16 amino acids. The CDR3 coding sequence is TGTGCCAGCAGCGTAGCTGGGGGCACGAACACCGGGGAGCTGTTTTTT. This encodes CASSVAGGTNTGELFF.

The gene calls are TRBV19 and TRBJ1-2; TRBD1 matches at 7 bases. There are 16 residues in the CDR3. Trimming cost V 4 bases and J 1 base; bases outside gene matches: 9. Per germline, CDR1 LNHDA and CDR2 SQIVND (reference sequence). The chain's CDR3 is CASSRDSQGFNYGYTF. As DNA, the CDR3 is TGTGCCAGTAGTAGGGACAGCCAAGGGTTTAACTATGGCTACACCTTC.

The chain combines TRBV6-5 with TRBJ2-5; 8 bases are a match to TRBD2. The CDR3 loop spans 16 amino acids. Germline CDR1 is MNHEY and CDR2 is SVGAGI. With 4 bases clipped from V and 3 bases from J, the junction kept 10 bases outside the gene matches. CDR3 bases: TGTGCCAGCAGTTCCCCCCTGGTTAGCGGGAAAGAGACCCAGTACTTC. Amino acids: CASSSPLVSGKETQYF.

The J gene is TRBJ1-2, the V gene TRBV6-1; 8 nucleotides line up with TRBD1. The germline gives CDR1 MNHNS, CDR2 SASEGT. V lost 1 base, J lost 9 bases, and 7 bases stayed unmatched. CDR3 length: 14 amino acids. CDR3 nucleotide sequence: TGTGCCAGCAGTGAAGGCGACAGGGGCCTAAGCTACACCTTC. This gives the protein CASSEGDRGLSYTF.